Shown below are 8 T cell receptor beta chains from a single sample sequenced in a study of blood T cells in healthy people across ages. The use of a sample-barcoded 5' primer and a J-beta primer mix characterized a second PCR of 7 to 11 cycles. TCRdb processed the 5' RACE reads anew with MiXCR; each CDR3 protein has one entry. Of some 920,000 distinct CDR3 sequences in the sample, 51% are singletons; the top ten hold over 20%. Sequenced material: blood. The origin of the receptors is a woman in her fifties or sixties in good health.

The rearrangement links TRBV7-9 to TRBJ2-5; possibly TRBD1 or TRBD2 for D (6 bases each). With 5 bases removed from V and 3 bases from J, the gap between germline ends came to 16 bases. CDR1 SEHNR and CDR2 FQNEAQ come from the germline V gene (reference sequence). The CDR3 covers 15 residues. The CDR3, as DNA: TGTGCCAGCAGCCTAGGGGGAGGAGAAAAAGAGACCCAGTACTTC. Translated, it gives CASSLGGGEKETQYF.

The chain joins TRBV5-1 to TRBJ2-1, with 15 positions matching TRBD2. This CDR3 spans 16 amino acids. From germline, CDR1 is SGHRS and CDR2 YFSETQ. Trimming took 0 bases from V and 7 from J; bases not matched to a gene: 2. This CDR3 is CASSLAGLAGGNEQFF. Here the CDR3 DNA reads TGCGCCAGCAGCTTGGCTGGACTAGCGGGAGGGAATGAGCAGTTCTTC.

Turning to this clonotype: At one boundary the junction diverges from the germline segment, which might be a read error. The chain has TRBV20-1 and TRBJ2-4, with D possibly being TRBD2 (5 bases). The J call is doubtful: the DNA matches TRBJ2-7 better. The length of the CDR3 is 11 residues. The germline gives CDR1 DFQATT, CDR2 SNEGSKA (reference sequence). The CDR3 DNA is TGCAGTACTAGACTCAAATACGAGCAGTACTTC. This sequence encodes CSTRLKYEQYF.

V and J are TRBV18 and TRBJ2-3, with 7 bases fitting TRBD2. J gave up 2 bases and V 4 bases, and 6 bases lay outside the gene matches. Germline V gene sequence: CDR1 KGHSH, CDR2 LQKENI. The CDR3 has 15 residues. Written as DNA, the CDR3 is TGTGCCAGCTCACGGCCAGCGGGGAACACAGATACGCAGTATTTT. This sequence encodes CASSRPAGNTDTQYF.

J is TRBJ2-3 and V is TRBV7-2; either TRBD1 or TRBD2 may fit D (5 bases each). V was pared by 1 base and J by 2 bases, with 22 bases between. Germline-derived CDR1 and CDR2 are SGHTA and FQGNSA. The CDR3 spans 19 residues. The CDR3 bases are TGTGCCAGCAGCTTAGGGGGCCTAGCCTCTCGGCGTTCCACAGATACGCAGTATTTT. Its protein product is CASSLGGLASRRSTDTQYF.

This clonotype occurred once. The chain couples TRBV3-1 to TRBJ2-7; D is ambiguous. There are 12 residues in the CDR3. V was trimmed by 4 bases and J by 7 bases, leaving 11 bases between them. Per germline, CDR1 LGHDT and CDR2 YNNKEL (reference sequence). As DNA, the CDR3 is TGTGCCAGCAGCCGAAGCGTCAGTGAGCAGTACTTC. Protein product: CASSRSVSEQYF.

V and J are TRBV5-1 and TRBJ2-3; D unclear. The V gene's germline CDR1 is SGHRS and CDR2 YFSETQ. The CDR3 runs 16 residues. The V and J ends lost 4 bases and 4 bases respectively, with 19 bases between them. In nucleotides, the CDR3 is TGCGCCAGCAGCGATCCTAGGGCGAGGAGTCCAGATACGCAGTATTTT. Residues: CASSDPRARSPDTQYF.

A few counts support this clonotype. The chain joins TRBV28 to TRBJ1-2; the D is unclear. Looked up from germline, CDR1 is MDHEN and CDR2 is SYDVKM. Trimming removed 6 bases from V and 7 bases from J, with 12 bases in between. CDR3 length: 12 residues. The CDR3 protein is CASSLGFSGYTF. In DNA form, the CDR3 reads TGTGCCAGCAGCCTAGGGTTCTCTGGCTACACCTTC.